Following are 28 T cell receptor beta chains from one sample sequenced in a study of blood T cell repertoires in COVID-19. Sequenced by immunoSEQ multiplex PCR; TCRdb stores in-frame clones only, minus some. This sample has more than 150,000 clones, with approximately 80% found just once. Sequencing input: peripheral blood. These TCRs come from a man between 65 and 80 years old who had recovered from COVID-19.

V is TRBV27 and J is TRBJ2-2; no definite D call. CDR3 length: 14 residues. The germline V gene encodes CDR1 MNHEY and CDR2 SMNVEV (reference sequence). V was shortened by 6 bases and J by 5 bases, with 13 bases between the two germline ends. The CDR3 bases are TGTGCCAGCAGACCCCGCGTCGAAACCGGGGAGCTGTTTTTT. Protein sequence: CASRPRVETGELFF.

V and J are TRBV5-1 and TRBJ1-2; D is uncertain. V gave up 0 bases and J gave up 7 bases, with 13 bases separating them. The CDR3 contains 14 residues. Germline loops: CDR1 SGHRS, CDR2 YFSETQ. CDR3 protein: CASSLAPGSGGYTF. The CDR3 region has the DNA TGCGCCAGCAGCTTGGCTCCGGGGTCGGGTGGCTACACCTTC.

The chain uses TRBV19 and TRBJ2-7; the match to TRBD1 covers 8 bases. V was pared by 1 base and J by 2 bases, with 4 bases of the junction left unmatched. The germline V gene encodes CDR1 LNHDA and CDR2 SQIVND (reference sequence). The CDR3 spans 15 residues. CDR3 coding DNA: TGTGCCAGTAGTATAGGCCGGGGACAGGCCTACGAGCAGTACTTC. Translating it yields CASSIGRGQAYEQYF.

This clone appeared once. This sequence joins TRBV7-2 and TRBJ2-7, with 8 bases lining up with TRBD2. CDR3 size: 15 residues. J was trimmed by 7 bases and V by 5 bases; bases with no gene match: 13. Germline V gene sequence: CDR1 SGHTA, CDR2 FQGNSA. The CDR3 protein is CASSGAGTRVGEQYF. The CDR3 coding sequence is TGTGCCAGCAGCGGAGCCGGGACTAGAGTCGGAGAGCAGTACTTC.

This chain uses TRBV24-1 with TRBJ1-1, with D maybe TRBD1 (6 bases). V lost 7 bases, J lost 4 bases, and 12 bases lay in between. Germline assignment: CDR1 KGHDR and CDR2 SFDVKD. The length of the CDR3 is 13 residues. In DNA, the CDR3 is TGTGCCACCAGGGAGACAGGAACCACTGAAGCTTTCTTT. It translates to CATRETGTTEAFF.

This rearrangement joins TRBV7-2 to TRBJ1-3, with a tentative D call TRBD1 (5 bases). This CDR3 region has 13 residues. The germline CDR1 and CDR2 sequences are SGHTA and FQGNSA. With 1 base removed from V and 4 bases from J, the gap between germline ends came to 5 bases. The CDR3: CASSLDRGNTIYF. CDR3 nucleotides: TGTGCCAGCAGCTTAGACAGGGGAAACACCATATATTTT.

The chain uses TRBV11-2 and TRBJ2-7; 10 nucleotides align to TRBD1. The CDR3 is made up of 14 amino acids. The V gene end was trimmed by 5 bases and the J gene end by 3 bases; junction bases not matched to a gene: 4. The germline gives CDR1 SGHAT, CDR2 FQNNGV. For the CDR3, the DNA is TGTGCCAGCAGCCACGGGGACAGGGGCTACGAGCAGTACTTC. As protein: CASSHGDRGYEQYF.

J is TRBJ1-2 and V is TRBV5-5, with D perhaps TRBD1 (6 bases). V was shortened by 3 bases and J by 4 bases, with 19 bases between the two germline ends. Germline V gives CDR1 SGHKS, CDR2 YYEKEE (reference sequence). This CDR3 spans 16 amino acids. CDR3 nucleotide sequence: TGTGCCAGCAGCTACCGACAGGTTCCCGTTACCTATGGCTACACCTTC. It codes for CASSYRQVPVTYGYTF.

The CDR3 reads CASSRDSHSNQPQHF. CDR3 DNA sequence: TGTGCCAGCAGCAGAGACAGCCATAGCAATCAGCCCCAGCATTTT. This rearrangement joins TRBV28 to TRBJ1-5, with a possible D match to TRBD1 (5 bases). The germline CDR1 and CDR2 sequences are MDHEN and SYDVKM. This CDR3 is built from 15 residues. V shed 6 bases and J shed 0 bases, with 12 bases lying between them.

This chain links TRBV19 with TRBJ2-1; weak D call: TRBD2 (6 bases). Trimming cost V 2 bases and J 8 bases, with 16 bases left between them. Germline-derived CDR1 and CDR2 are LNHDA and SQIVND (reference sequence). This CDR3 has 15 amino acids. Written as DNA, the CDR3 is TGTGCCAGTAGTATACAGCGGGTCTCGATGCATGAGCAGTTCTTC. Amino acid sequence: CASSIQRVSMHEQFF. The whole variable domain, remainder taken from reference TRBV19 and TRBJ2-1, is DGGITQSPKYLFRKEGQNVTLSCEQNLNHDAMYWYRQDPGQGLRLIYYSQIVNDFQKGDIAEGYSVSREKKESFPLTVTSAQKNPTAFYLCASSIQRVSMHEQFFGPGTRLTVL.

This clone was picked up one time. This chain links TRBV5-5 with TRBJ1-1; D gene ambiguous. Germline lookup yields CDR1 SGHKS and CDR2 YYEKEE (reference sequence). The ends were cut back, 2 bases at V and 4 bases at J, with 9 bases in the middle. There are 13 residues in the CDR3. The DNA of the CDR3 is TGTGCCAGCAGCTTTTCAGGTTCCACTGAAGCTTTCTTT. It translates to CASSFSGSTEAFF. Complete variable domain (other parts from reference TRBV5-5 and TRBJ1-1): DAGVTQSPTHLIKTRGQQVTLRCSPISGHKSVSWYQQVLGQGPQFIFQYYEKEERGRGNFPDRFSARQFPNYSSELNVNALLLGDSALYLCASSFSGSTEAFFGQGTRLTVV.

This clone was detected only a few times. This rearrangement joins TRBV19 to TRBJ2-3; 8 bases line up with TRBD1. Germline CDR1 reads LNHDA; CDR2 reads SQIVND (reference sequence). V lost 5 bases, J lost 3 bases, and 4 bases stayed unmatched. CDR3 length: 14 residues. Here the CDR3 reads CASSETGGTDTQYF. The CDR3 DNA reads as TGTGCCAGTAGTGAAACAGGGGGGACAGATACGCAGTATTTT.

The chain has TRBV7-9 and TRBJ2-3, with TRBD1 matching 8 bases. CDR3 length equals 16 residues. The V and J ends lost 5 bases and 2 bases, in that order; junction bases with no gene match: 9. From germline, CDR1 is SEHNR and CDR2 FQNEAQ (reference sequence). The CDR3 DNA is TGTGCCAGCAGCCGAGGGTGGCAGGGGGCCACAGATACGCAGTATTTT. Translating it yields CASSRGWQGATDTQYF.

The chain's CDR3 is CASSQYKKRRTPYNEQFF. In DNA form, the CDR3 reads TGCGCCAGCAGTCAATATAAAAAAAGGAGAACTCCCTACAATGAGCAGTTCTTC. The chain employs TRBV23-1 and TRBJ2-1; D ambiguous. TRBV23-1 is marked as an open reading frame, function uncertain. V lost 1 base to trimming and J lost 2 bases, with 18 bases between them. The length of the CDR3 is 18 residues.

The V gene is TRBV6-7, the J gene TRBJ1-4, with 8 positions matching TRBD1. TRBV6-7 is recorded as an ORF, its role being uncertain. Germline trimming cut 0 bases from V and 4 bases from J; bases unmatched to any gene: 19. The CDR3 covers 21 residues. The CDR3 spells CASSYSWGRKDRDRINEKLFF. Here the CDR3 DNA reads TGTGCCAGCAGTTACTCGTGGGGCCGAAAGGACAGGGACCGTATTAATGAAAAACTGTTTTTT.

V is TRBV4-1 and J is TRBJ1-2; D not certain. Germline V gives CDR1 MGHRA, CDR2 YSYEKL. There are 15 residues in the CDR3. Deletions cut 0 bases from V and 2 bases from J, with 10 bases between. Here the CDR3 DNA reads TGCGCCAGCAGCCAAGAACTCGCCGCGAACTATGGCTACACCTTC. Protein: CASSQELAANYGYTF.

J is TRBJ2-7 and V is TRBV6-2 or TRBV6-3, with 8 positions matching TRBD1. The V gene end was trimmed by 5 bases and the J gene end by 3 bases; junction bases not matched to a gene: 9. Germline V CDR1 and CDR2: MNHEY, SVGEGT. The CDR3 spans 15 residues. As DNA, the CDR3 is TGTGCCAGCAGTGATTCCCGACAGGGGTTCTACGAGCAGTACTTC. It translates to CASSDSRQGFYEQYF.

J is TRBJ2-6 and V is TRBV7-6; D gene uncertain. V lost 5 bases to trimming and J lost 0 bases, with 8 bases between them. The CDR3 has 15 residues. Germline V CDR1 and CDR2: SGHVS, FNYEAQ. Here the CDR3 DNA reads TGTGCCAGCAGCCCTTCTAGCTCTGGGGCCAACGTCCTGACTTTC. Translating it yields CASSPSSSGANVLTF.

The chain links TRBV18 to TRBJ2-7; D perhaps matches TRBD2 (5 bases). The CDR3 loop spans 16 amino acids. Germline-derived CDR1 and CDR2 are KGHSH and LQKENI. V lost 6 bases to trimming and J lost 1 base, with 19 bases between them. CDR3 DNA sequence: TGTGCCAGCTCCCCTTCGGTGCAAGCGGTTTCCTACGAGCAGTACTTC. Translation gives CASSPSVQAVSYEQYF. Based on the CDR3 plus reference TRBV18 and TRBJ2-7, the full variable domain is NAGVMQNPRHLVRRRGQEARLRCSPMKGHSHVYWYRQLPEEGLKFMVYLQKENIIDESGMPKERFSAEFPKEGPSILRIQQVVRGDSAAYFCASSPSVQAVSYEQYFGPGTRLTVT.

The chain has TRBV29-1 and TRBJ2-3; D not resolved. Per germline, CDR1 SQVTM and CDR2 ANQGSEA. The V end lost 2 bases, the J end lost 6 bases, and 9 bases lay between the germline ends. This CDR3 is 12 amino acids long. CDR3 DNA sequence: TGCAGCGTTGAACTCTTTCGTGATACGCAGTATTTT. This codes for CSVELFRDTQYF.

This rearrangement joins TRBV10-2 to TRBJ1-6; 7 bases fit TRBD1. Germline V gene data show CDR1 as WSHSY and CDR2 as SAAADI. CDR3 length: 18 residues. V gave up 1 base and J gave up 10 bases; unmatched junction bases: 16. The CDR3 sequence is CASSEFFLLTGKGSPLHF. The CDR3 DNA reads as TGCGCCAGCAGTGAGTTTTTCCTTTTGACAGGGAAGGGATCACCCCTCCACTTT.

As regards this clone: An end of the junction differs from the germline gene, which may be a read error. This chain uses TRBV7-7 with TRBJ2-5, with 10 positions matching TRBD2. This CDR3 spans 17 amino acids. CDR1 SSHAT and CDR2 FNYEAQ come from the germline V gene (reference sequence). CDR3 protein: CASSLGASGSQQETQYF. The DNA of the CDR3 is TGTGCTAGCAGCTTAGGGGCTAGCGGGAGTCAACAAGAGACCCAGTACTTC.

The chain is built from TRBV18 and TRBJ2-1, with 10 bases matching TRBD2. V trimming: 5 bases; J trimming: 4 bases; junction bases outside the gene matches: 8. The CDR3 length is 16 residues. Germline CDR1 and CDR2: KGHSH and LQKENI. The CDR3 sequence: CASSSMSGRGYNEQFF. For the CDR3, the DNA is TGTGCCAGCTCATCAATGAGCGGGAGGGGTTACAATGAGCAGTTCTTC.

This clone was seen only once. The CDR3 DNA sequence: TGCGCCAGCAGCTTGGGGAGAGGGGGCGGCGAGACCCAGTACTTC. It translates to CASSLGRGGGETQYF. The chain uses TRBV5-1 and TRBJ2-5; 7 positions match TRBD1. The CDR3 length is 15 residues. J lost 5 bases, V lost 0 bases, and 7 bases had no gene match. Germline loops: CDR1 SGHRS, CDR2 YFSETQ.

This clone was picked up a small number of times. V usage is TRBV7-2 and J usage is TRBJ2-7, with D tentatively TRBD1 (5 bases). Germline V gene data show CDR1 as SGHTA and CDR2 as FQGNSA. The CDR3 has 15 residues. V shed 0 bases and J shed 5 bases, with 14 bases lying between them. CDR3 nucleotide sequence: TGTGCCAGCAGCTTAGCAATCAGGGTTGGTGACGAGCAGTACTTC. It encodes CASSLAIRVGDEQYF.

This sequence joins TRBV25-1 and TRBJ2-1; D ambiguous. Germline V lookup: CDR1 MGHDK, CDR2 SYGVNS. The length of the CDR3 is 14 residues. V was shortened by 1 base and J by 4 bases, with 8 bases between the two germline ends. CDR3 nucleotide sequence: TGTGCCAGCAGTGAATCGGTTGCGTACAATGAGCAGTTCTTC. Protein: CASSESVAYNEQFF.

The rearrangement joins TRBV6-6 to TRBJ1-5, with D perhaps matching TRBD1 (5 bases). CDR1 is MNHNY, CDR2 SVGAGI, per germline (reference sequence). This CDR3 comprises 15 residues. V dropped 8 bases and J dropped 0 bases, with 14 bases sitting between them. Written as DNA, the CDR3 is TGTGCCAGCTTTTCGGGGGGATATAGCAATCAGCCCCAGCATTTT. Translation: CASFSGGYSNQPQHF.

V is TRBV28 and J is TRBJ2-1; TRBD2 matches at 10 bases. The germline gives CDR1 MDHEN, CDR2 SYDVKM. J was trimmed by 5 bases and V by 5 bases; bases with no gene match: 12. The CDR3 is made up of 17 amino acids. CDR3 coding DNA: TGTGCCAGCAGTCCATACCCGGGACTAGCGAACCACAATGAGCAGTTCTTC. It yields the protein CASSPYPGLANHNEQFF.